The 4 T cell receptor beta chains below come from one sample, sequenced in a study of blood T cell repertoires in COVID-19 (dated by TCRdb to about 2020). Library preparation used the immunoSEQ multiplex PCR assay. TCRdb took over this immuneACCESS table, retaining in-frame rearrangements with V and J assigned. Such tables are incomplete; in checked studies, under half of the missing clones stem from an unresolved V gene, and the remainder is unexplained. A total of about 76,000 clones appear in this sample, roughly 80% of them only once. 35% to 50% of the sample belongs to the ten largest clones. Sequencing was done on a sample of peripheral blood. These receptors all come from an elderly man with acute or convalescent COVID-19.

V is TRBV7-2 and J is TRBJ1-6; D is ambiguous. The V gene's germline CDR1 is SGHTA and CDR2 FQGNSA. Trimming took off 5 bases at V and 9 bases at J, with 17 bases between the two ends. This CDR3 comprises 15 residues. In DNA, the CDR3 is TGTGCCAGCAGCGTTATGGTATCCGGAGGTTCACCCCTCCACTTT. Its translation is CASSVMVSGGSPLHF.

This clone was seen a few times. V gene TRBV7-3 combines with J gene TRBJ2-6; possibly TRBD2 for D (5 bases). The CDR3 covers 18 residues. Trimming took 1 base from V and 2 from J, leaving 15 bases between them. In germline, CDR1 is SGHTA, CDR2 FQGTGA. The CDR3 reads CASSLKSRGLAGANVLTF. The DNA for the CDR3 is TGTGCCAGCAGCTTAAAATCCCGAGGGTTGGCTGGGGCCAACGTCCTGACTTTC. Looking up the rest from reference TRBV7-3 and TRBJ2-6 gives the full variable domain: GAGVSQTPSNKVTEKGKYVELRCDPISGHTALYWYRQSLGQGPEFLIYFQGTGAADDSGLPNDRFFAVRPEGSVSTLKIQRTERGDSAVYLCASSLKSRGLAGANVLTFGAGSRLTVL.

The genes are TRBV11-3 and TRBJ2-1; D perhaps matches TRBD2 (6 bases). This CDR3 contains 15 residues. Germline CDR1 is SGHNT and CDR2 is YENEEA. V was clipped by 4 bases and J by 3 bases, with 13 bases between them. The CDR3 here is CASSSGGVDYNEQFF. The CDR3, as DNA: TGTGCCAGCAGCTCCGGAGGGGTCGACTACAATGAGCAGTTCTTC.

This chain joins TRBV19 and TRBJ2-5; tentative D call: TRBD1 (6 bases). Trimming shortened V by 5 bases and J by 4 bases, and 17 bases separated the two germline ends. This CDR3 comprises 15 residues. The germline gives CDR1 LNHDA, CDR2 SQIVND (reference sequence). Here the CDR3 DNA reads TGTGCCAGTAGTCTCTCTCCCGACAGGCTAGAGACCCAGTACTTC. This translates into CASSLSPDRLETQYF.